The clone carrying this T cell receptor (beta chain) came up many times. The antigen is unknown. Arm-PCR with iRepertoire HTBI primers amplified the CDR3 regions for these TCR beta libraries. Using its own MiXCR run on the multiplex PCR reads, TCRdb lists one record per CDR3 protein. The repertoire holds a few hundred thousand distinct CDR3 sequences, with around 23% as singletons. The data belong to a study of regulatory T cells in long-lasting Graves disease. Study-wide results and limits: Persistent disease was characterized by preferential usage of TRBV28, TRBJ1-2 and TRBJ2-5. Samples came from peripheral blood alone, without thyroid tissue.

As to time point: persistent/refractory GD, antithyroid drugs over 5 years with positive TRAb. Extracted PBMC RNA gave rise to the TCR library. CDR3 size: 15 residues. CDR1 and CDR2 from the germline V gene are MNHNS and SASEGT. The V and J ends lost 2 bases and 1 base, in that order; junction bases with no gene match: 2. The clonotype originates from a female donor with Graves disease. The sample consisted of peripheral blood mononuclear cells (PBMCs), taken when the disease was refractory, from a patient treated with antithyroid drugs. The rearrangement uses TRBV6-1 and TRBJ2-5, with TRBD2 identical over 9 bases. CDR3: CASSEQAGGQETQYF. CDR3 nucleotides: TGTGCCAGCAGTGAACAAGCGGGAGGCCAAGAGACCCAGTACTTC.